This is a list of T cell receptor beta chains from one sample in a study of blood T cell repertoires in COVID-19. Method: immunoSEQ multiplex PCR; TCRdb's copy keeps in-frame clones and lacks some. The sample lists some 230,000 clones, 80% to 85% occurring once. Sequenced input: peripheral blood. The receptors derive from a woman aged 55 to 70 with acute or convalescent COVID-19. Both conserved end residues are part of each CDR3. A D gene is named only where the DNA matches it firmly. Rows give clone size only sometimes, using once, few, many, or a class for an expanded clone.

CDR3 DNA: TGTGCAAGTCGCCCAGAGAAGACAGGGGCGGGATGCACTGAAGCTTTCTTT
CDR3 protein: CASRPEKTGAGCTEAFF
D gene: -
J gene: TRBJ1-1
V gene: TRBV12-2
clone size: once

CDR3 DNA: TGTGCCAGCAGGATAAGAGGGGGAGGGGGCTACGAGCAGTACTTC
CDR3 protein: CASRIRGGGGYEQYF
D gene: -
J gene: TRBJ2-7
V gene: TRBV7-2
clone size: -

CDR3 DNA: TGTGCCAGCAGTGGCCCGGGACTCTACAATGAGCAGTTCTTC
CDR3 protein: CASSGPGLYNEQFF
D gene: -
J gene: TRBJ2-1
V gene: TRBV2
clone size: few

CDR3 DNA: TGTGCCAGCAGCGTAGCCGGGGGACAGAATTCTAACTATGGCTACACCTTC
CDR3 protein: CASSVAGGQNSNYGYTF
D gene: TRBD1
J gene: TRBJ1-2
V gene: TRBV9
clone size: few

CDR3 DNA: TGTGCCAGTAGTAGGAGGACTAACGTACATGAGCAGTTCTTC
CDR3 protein: CASSRRTNVHEQFF
D gene: -
J gene: TRBJ2-1
V gene: TRBV19
clone size: -

CDR3 DNA: TGTGCCAGCAGCTTAGAGGGGACAGTGGCCGGAAACACCATATATTTT
CDR3 protein: CASSLEGTVAGNTIYF
D gene: TRBD1
J gene: TRBJ1-3
V gene: TRBV7-9
clone size: -

CDR3 DNA: TGTGCCAGCAGCTTGGTCCAGGGGCGATCACCCCTCCACTTT
CDR3 protein: CASSLVQGRSPLHF
D gene: -
J gene: TRBJ1-6
V gene: TRBV5-8
clone size: -

CDR3 DNA: TGTGCCAGCAGACCCGGAGGTGGCAGTCATAGCAATCAGCCCCAGCATTTT
CDR3 protein: CASRPGGGSHSNQPQHF
D gene: -
J gene: TRBJ1-5
V gene: TRBV27
clone size: few

CDR3 DNA: TGTGCCAGCAGCTCGCTATGGGGCGAGACCCAGTACTTC
CDR3 protein: CASSSLWGETQYF
D gene: -
J gene: TRBJ2-5
V gene: TRBV7-2
clone size: -

CDR3 DNA: TGCGCCAGCAGCCAAGAATTGGGGGGTAGGACTGAAGCTTTCTTT
CDR3 protein: CASSQELGGRTEAFF
D gene: -
J gene: TRBJ1-1
V gene: TRBV4-3
clone size: -

CDR3 DNA: TGTGCCAGCAGCCACCGCTTCGACGCCTGGACAGTTGATAGCAATCAGCCCCAGCATTTT
CDR3 protein: CASSHRFDAWTVDSNQPQHF
D gene: -
J gene: TRBJ1-5
V gene: TRBV6-2/TRBV6-3
clone size: many

CDR3 DNA: TGCAGTGCTAGTCTAGCGTGGACTGGAGATACGCAGTATTTT
CDR3 protein: CSASLAWTGDTQYF
D gene: -
J gene: TRBJ2-3
V gene: TRBV20-1
clone size: -

CDR3 DNA: TGTGCCATAGCGGGGGGGAACACCGGGGAGCTGTTTTTT
CDR3 protein: CAIAGGNTGELFF
D gene: TRBD2
J gene: TRBJ2-2
V gene: TRBV6-1
clone size: -

CDR3 DNA: TGCGCCAGCAGCCAAATCGCGGGACAGGACTATGGCTACACCTTC
CDR3 protein: CASSQIAGQDYGYTF
D gene: TRBD1
J gene: TRBJ1-2
V gene: TRBV5-1
clone size: -

CDR3 DNA: TGTGCCAGCAGTGAATCGGCGGGAGGGGGGGGAACTGAAGCTTTCTTT
CDR3 protein: CASSESAGGGGTEAFF
D gene: -
J gene: TRBJ1-1
V gene: TRBV2
clone size: -

CDR3 DNA: TGTGCCATCAGTCAGGACAGCCCTAATGAAAAACTGTTTTTT
CDR3 protein: CAISQDSPNEKLFF
D gene: -
J gene: TRBJ1-4
V gene: TRBV10-3
clone size: -

CDR3 DNA: TGTGCCAGCAGCTTGCCTGGACAGAGGAGGACTGAAGCTTTCTTT
CDR3 protein: CASSLPGQRRTEAFF
D gene: -
J gene: TRBJ1-1
V gene: TRBV5-4
clone size: -

CDR3 DNA: TGTGCCAGCAGCTTAGAAGAGCGGGGGTTTGGGAACATTCAGTACTTC
CDR3 protein: CASSLEERGFGNIQYF
D gene: TRBD2
J gene: TRBJ2-4
V gene: TRBV7-6
clone size: -

CDR3 DNA: TGCGCCAGCAGCCAAGTTTGGAGGGGCCCATCCTACGAGCAGTACTTC
CDR3 protein: CASSQVWRGPSYEQYF
D gene: -
J gene: TRBJ2-7
V gene: TRBV4-3
clone size: -

CDR3 DNA: TGTGCCAGCAGCGGACCGACAGGGCCCTATGGCTACACCTTC
CDR3 protein: CASSGPTGPYGYTF
D gene: TRBD1
J gene: TRBJ1-2
V gene: TRBV9
clone size: -

CDR3 DNA: TGTGCCAGCAGTTTGACAGGGGAACAGCCCCAGCATTTT
CDR3 protein: CASSLTGEQPQHF
D gene: TRBD1
J gene: TRBJ1-5
V gene: TRBV6-6
clone size: -

CDR3 DNA: TGTGCCAGCGCGGACAGGGGGCCTTCACCCCTCCACTTT
CDR3 protein: CASADRGPSPLHF
D gene: TRBD1
J gene: TRBJ1-6
V gene: TRBV6-6
clone size: -

CDR3 DNA: TGTGCCAGCAGCTTCCGGGACAGGGATAACGACGAGCAGTACTTC
CDR3 protein: CASSFRDRDNDEQYF
D gene: TRBD1
J gene: TRBJ2-7
V gene: TRBV11-2
clone size: few

CDR3 DNA: TGTGCCAGCAACCAGCGGGGCCCCTACAATGAGCAGTTCTTC
CDR3 protein: CASNQRGPYNEQFF
D gene: TRBD2
J gene: TRBJ2-1
V gene: TRBV6-5
clone size: -

CDR3 DNA: TGTGCCAGCAGCGGGCAGGGGGCCCAAGAGACCCAGTACTTC
CDR3 protein: CASSGQGAQETQYF
D gene: TRBD1
J gene: TRBJ2-5
V gene: TRBV9
clone size: -

CDR3 DNA: TGTGCCAGCAGTTTTAGTATGGGGACAGGGGACGTCAATGAGCAGTTCTTC
CDR3 protein: CASSFSMGTGDVNEQFF
D gene: TRBD1
J gene: TRBJ2-1
V gene: TRBV28
clone size: -

CDR3 DNA: TGTGCCAGTAGTAATCAGGGTCCGTCCGCTGAAGCTTTCTTT
CDR3 protein: CASSNQGPSAEAFF
D gene: -
J gene: TRBJ1-1
V gene: TRBV19
clone size: -

CDR3 DNA: TGTGCCAGCAGTCCCGGGACAGGGAATTATGGCTACACCTTC
CDR3 protein: CASSPGTGNYGYTF
D gene: TRBD1
J gene: TRBJ1-2
V gene: TRBV6-5
clone size: -

CDR3 DNA: TGCGCCAGCAGCTTGTTTATCGACTCTCTGGAGACCCAGTACTTC
CDR3 protein: CASSLFIDSLETQYF
D gene: -
J gene: TRBJ2-5
V gene: TRBV5-1
clone size: -

CDR3 DNA: TGTGCCAGCAGCTTTAGCGGTACCGGAGAGACCCAGTACTTC
CDR3 protein: CASSFSGTGETQYF
D gene: -
J gene: TRBJ2-5
V gene: TRBV5-5
clone size: few

CDR3 DNA: TGTGCCAGCGTCGGGACAGGGGCTGGAAACACCATATATTTT
CDR3 protein: CASVGTGAGNTIYF
D gene: TRBD1
J gene: TRBJ1-3
V gene: TRBV28
clone size: -

CDR3 DNA: TGCAGTGCTAGTAGGGACAGATTAAACACTGAAGCTTTCTTT
CDR3 protein: CSASRDRLNTEAFF
D gene: TRBD1
J gene: TRBJ1-1
V gene: TRBV20-1
clone size: -

CDR3 DNA: TGCGCCAGTTCCGCACAGGGTGGCACCGGGGAGCTGTTTTTT
CDR3 protein: CASSAQGGTGELFF
D gene: -
J gene: TRBJ2-2
V gene: TRBV5-1
clone size: -

CDR3 DNA: TGTGCCAGCAGCTTAGGTGTCCGGACTAGCGTCTCAGATACGCAGTATTTT
CDR3 protein: CASSLGVRTSVSDTQYF
D gene: TRBD2
J gene: TRBJ2-3
V gene: TRBV7-2
clone size: -

CDR3 DNA: TGTGCCAGCAGCTTACTGGGGGGGTCTGGAAACACCATATATTTT
CDR3 protein: CASSLLGGSGNTIYF
D gene: -
J gene: TRBJ1-3
V gene: TRBV7-2
clone size: -

CDR3 DNA: TGTGCCAGCACGCCGGGTAGCACAGATACGCAGTATTTT
CDR3 protein: CASTPGSTDTQYF
D gene: -
J gene: TRBJ2-3
V gene: TRBV18
clone size: -